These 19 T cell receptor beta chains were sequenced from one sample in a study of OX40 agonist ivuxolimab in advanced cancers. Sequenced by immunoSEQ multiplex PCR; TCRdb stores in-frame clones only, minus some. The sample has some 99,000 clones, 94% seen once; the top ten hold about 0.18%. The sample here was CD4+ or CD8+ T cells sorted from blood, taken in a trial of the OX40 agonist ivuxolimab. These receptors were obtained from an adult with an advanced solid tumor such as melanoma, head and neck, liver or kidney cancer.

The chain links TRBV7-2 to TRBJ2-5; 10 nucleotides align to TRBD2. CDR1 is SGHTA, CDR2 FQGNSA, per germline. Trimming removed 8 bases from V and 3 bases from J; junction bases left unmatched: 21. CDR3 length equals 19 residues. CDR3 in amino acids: CASSTSVAGGRVSKETQYF. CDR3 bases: TGTGCCAGCTCAACGTCGGTAGCGGGAGGACGCGTTTCCAAAGAGACCCAGTACTTC. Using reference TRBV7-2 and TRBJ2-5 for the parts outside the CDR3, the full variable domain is GAGVSQSPSNKVTEKGKDVELRCDPISGHTALYWYRQSLGQGLEFLIYFQGNSAPDKSGLPSDRFSAERTGGSVSTLTIQRTQQEDSAVYLCASSTSVAGGRVSKETQYFGPGTRLLVL.

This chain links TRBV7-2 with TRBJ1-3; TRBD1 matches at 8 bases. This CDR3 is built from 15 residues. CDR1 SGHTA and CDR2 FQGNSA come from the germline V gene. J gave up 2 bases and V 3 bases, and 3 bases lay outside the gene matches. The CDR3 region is CASSLTGVAGNTIYF. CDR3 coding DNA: TGTGCCAGCAGCTTGACAGGGGTCGCTGGAAACACCATATATTTT.

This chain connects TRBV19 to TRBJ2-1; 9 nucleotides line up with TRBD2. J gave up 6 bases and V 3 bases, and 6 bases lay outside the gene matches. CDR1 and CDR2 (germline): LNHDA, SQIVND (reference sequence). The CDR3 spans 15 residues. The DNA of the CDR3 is TGTGCCAGTAGTATGCTAGCGGGAAGGACCAATGAGCAGTTCTTC. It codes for CASSMLAGRTNEQFF.

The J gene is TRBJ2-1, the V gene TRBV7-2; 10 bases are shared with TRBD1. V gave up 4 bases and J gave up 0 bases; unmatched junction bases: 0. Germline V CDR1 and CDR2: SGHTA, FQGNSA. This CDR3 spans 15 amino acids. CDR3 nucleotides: TGTGCCAGCAGCTGGGACAGGGGCTCCTACAATGAGCAGTTCTTC. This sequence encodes CASSWDRGSYNEQFF.

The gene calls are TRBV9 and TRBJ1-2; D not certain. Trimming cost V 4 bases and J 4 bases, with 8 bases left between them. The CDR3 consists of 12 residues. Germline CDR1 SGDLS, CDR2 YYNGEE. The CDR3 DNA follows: TGTGCCAGCAGCCCCCAGGCCTATGGCTACACCTTC. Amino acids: CASSPQAYGYTF.

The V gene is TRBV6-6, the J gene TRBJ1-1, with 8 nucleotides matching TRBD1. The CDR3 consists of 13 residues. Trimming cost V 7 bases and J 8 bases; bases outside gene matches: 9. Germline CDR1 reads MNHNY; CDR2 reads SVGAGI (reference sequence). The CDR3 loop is CASNVGTGSEAFF. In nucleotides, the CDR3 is TGTGCCAGCAATGTCGGGACAGGCTCAGAAGCTTTCTTT.

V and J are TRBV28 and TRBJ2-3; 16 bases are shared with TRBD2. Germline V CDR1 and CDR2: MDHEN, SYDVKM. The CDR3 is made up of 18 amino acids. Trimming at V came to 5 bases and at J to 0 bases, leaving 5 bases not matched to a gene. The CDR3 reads CASSGGLAGGSSTDTQYF. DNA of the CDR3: TGTGCCAGCAGTGGGGGACTAGCGGGAGGGAGTAGCACAGATACGCAGTATTTT.

CDR3 residues: CASRAVGIANTEAFF. The CDR3 nucleotides are TGTGCCAGCAGGGCAGTAGGGATAGCGAACACTGAAGCTTTCTTT. This rearrangement joins TRBV5-5 to TRBJ1-1; D not certain. With 5 bases removed from V and 1 base from J, the gap between germline ends came to 15 bases. The germline V gene encodes CDR1 SGHKS and CDR2 YYEKEE (reference sequence). The CDR3 covers 15 residues. Full variable domain (outside the CDR3, taken from reference TRBV5-5 and TRBJ1-1): DAGVTQSPTHLIKTRGQQVTLRCSPISGHKSVSWYQQVLGQGPQFIFQYYEKEERGRGNFPDRFSARQFPNYSSELNVNALLLGDSALYLCASRAVGIANTEAFFGQGTRLTVV.

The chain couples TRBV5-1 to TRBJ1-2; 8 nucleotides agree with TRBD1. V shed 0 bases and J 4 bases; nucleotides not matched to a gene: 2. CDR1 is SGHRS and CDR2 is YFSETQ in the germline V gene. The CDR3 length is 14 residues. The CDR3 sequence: CASSLDGTGYGYTF. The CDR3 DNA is TGCGCCAGCAGCTTGGATGGGACAGGCTATGGCTACACCTTC.

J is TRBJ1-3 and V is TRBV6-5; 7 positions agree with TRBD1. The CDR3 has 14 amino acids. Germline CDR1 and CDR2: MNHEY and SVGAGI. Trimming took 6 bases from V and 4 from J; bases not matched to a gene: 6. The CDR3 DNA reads TGTGCCAGCAGCCTACAGGGGTTCGGAAACACCATATATTTT. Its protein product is CASSLQGFGNTIYF.

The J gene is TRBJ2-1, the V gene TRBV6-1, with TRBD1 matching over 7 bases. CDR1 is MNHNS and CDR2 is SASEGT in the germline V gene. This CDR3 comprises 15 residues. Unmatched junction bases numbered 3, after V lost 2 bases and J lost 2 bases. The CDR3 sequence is CASSELGTAYNEQFF. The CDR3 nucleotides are TGTGCCAGCAGTGAACTGGGGACAGCCTACAATGAGCAGTTCTTC.

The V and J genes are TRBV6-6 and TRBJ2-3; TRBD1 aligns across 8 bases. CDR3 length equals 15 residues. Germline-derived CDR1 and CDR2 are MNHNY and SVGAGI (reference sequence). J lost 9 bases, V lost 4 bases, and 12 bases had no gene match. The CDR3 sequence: CASSWNGQGMETQYF. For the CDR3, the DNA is TGTGCCAGCAGTTGGAACGGACAGGGAATGGAAACGCAGTATTTT.

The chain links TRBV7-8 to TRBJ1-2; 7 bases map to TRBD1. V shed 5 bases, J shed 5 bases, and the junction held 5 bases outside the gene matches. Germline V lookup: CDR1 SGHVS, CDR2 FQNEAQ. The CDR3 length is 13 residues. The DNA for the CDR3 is TGTGCCAGCAGCCCCCTACAGGGGTATGGCTACACCTTC. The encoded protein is CASSPLQGYGYTF.

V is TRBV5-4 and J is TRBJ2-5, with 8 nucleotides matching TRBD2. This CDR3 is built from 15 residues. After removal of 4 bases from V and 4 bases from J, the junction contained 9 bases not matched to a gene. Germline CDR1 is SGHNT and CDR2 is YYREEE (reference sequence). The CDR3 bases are TGTGCCAGCAGCCCCCCGGGGGGGCTAGGAGAGACCCAGTACTTC. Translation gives CASSPPGGLGETQYF.

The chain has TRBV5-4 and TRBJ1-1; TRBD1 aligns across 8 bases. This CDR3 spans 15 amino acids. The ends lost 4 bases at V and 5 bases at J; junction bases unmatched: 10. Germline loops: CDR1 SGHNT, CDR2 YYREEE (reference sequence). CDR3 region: CASSKYTGGGTEAFF. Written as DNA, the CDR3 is TGTGCCAGCAGCAAATATACAGGGGGAGGGACTGAAGCTTTCTTT.

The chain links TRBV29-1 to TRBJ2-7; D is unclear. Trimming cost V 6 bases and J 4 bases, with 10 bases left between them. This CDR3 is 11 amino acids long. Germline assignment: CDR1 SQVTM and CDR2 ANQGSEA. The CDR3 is CSVGRTYEQYF. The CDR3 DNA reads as TGCAGCGTGGGCAGAACTTACGAGCAGTACTTC.

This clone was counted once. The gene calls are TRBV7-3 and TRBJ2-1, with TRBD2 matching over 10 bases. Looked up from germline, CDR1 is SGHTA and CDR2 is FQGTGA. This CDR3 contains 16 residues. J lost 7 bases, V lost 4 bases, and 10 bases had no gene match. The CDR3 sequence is CASSSSAGTSVNEQFF. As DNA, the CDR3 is TGTGCCAGCAGCTCCTCCGCCGGGACTAGCGTTAATGAGCAGTTCTTC.

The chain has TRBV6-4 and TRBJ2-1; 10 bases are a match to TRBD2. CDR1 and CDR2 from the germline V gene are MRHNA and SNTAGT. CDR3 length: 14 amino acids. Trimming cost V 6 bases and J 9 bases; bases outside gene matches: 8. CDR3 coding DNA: TGTGCCAGCAGACCAGCGGGAGGGCCAAGTGAGCAGTTCTTC. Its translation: CASRPAGGPSEQFF.

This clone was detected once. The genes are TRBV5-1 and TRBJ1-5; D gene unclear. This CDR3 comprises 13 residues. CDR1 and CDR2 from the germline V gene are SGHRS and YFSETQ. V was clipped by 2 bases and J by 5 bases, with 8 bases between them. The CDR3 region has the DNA TGCGCCAGCAGCTTTCACGGGGATCAGCCCCAGCATTTT. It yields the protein CASSFHGDQPQHF.